This is a list of T cell receptor beta chains from one sample in a study of blood T cell repertoires in COVID-19. Assay used: immunoSEQ multiplex PCR; TCRdb lists only in-frame clones, some missing. The sample consists of 100,000 to 150,000 clones, approximately 87% of them appearing once. The sample was peripheral blood. These receptors were taken from a man in his sixties or seventies with active COVID-19. Both conserved end residues are part of each CDR3. The D gene is left open where the match is weak. The listing skips clone size in some rows; elsewhere it reads once, few, many or a size class.

j_call d_call clone_size v_call cdr3_length cdr3_nt cdr3_aa
TRBJ2-1 TRBD2 . TRBV28 15 TGTGCCAGCAGTTTAAGCGGCGGGAGGGCCACTGAGCAGTTCTTC CASSLSGGRATEQFF
TRBJ2-5 TRBD2 . TRBV30 15 TGTGCCTGGAGTACTAAGGGACTAGCGGAAGAGACCCAGTACTTC CAWSTKGLAEETQYF
TRBJ2-6 . . TRBV18 17 TGTGCCAGCTCACCAACCCAGGCAGGGGCTGGGGCCAACGTCCTGACTTTC CASSPTQAGAGANVLTF
TRBJ2-1 . . TRBV5-4 15 TGTGCCAGCAGCTTCTCTTTGAGCTCCTACAATGAGCAGTTCTTC CASSFSLSSYNEQFF
TRBJ2-3 TRBD2 . TRBV5-4 19 TGTGCCAGCAGCCTATCCGGGACTAGCGGGAGGGCAGGCACAGATACGCAGTATTTT CASSLSGTSGRAGTDTQYF
TRBJ2-7 . . TRBV9 12 TGTGCCAGCAGCCCCCCATCCTACGAGCAGTACTTC CASSPPSYEQYF
TRBJ1-5 TRBD1 . TRBV19 14 TGTGCCAGTAGTATAATAAGGACAGGACAGCCCCAGCATTTT CASSIIRTGQPQHF
TRBJ2-1 TRBD2 . TRBV29-1 14 TGCAGCGTTGGCCTAGCGGGAGGTGGCAATGAGCAGTTCTTC CSVGLAGGGNEQFF
TRBJ2-3 TRBD2 . TRBV15 16 TGTGCCACCAGTTGGAGACTAGCGGGAGGAATAGATACGCAGTATTTT CATSWRLAGGIDTQYF
TRBJ2-2 . . TRBV5-1 16 TGCGCCAGCAGCTTGTATGGGAGGACGAACACCGGGGAGCTGTTTTTT CASSLYGRTNTGELFF
TRBJ2-7 TRBD2 . TRBV2 15 TGTGCCAGCAGTGACCCCAAACTAGCGGGAGGCGAGCAGTACTTC CASSDPKLAGGEQYF
TRBJ2-1 TRBD2 . TRBV9 16 TGTGCCAGCAGCGTTTTAGCGGGAGGGTCCTACAATGAGCAGTTCTTC CASSVLAGGSYNEQFF
TRBJ2-5 TRBD2 once TRBV5-4 16 TGTGCCAGCAGCCAAGGACTAGCGGGAGGGTTGGAGACCCAGTACTTC CASSQGLAGGLETQYF
TRBJ2-1 TRBD2 . TRBV2 14 TGTGCCAGCAGTTCCGGGAGGAGGCTCAATGAGCAGTTCTTC CASSSGRRLNEQFF
TRBJ2-1 TRBD2 . TRBV6-2/TRBV6-3 20 TGTGCCAGCAGTTACTCGGTAAAGGGCACCAGGCTAGCGGATTACAATGAGCAGTTCTTC CASSYSVKGTRLADYNEQFF
TRBJ1-2 . . TRBV29-1 11 TGCAGCGTCGGAGCTAACTATGGCTACACCTTC CSVGANYGYTF
TRBJ1-3 . . TRBV3-1/TRBV3-2 15 TGTGCCAGCAGCCTTCAGGGCCCTTCTGGAAACACCATATATTTT CASSLQGPSGNTIYF
TRBJ2-1 TRBD2 . TRBV6-6 15 TGTGCCAGCAGTGACCGGGGGGGACCCCTGGATGAGCAGTTCTTC CASSDRGGPLDEQFF
TRBJ1-4 TRBD1 . TRBV20-1 10 TGCAGTGCCCCCAGGGGGAAACTGTTTTTT CSAPRGKLFF
TRBJ2-2 TRBD1 . TRBV9 15 TGTGCCAGCAGCCCGGGACAGGGTGACACCGGGGAGCTGTTTTTT CASSPGQGDTGELFF
TRBJ2-2 TRBD2 . TRBV9 17 TGTGCCAGCAGCGTTCTCCCAGGCGGGAGGAGTACCGGGGAGCTGTTTTTT CASSVLPGGRSTGELFF
TRBJ2-3 TRBD2 . TRBV5-1 14 TGCGCCAGCAGCTTTTCAGCGGGGACAGATACGCAGTATTTT CASSFSAGTDTQYF
TRBJ2-3 TRBD1 . TRBV29-1 15 TGCAGCGTTGAACCCCGACAGGGCACCACAGATACGCAGTATTTT CSVEPRQGTTDTQYF